The 20 T cell receptor beta chains presented below share a single source sample, sequenced in a study of liver allograft versus peripheral blood T cells. Study context: Comparing T cell receptor repertoires in transplanted livers with those in recipients' peripheral blood was part of the design.

MiXCR, applied by TCRdb to the reads, yields one record per CDR3 protein. The table includes almost 3,000 distinct CDR3 sequences, about a sixth detected once. Every receptor here comes from a human patient who had a liver transplant. Certain T cells may be donor cells from the graft.

On this clonotype itself: This may stem from a read error, because a much larger clone lies one nucleotide away. The conserved phenylalanine or tryptophan is not found at the CDR3 terminus, so this likely reflects a read error. The rearrangement uses TRBV7-9 and TRBJ2-7, with D hard to call. The ends were cut back, 3 bases at V and 2 bases at J, with 5 bases in the middle. The CDR3 spans 12 residues. CDR1 is SEHNR and CDR2 is FQNEAQ in the germline V gene (reference sequence). CDR3 sequence reads: CASSLSTYEQYS. DNA of the CDR3: TGTGCCAGCAGCTTGTCTACCTACGAGCAGTACTCC.

By proportion, this clonotype is medium-sized. The rearrangement uses TRBV18 and TRBJ2-2, with D perhaps assigned TRBD1 or TRBD2 (5 bases each). This CDR3 comprises 17 residues. Germline-derived CDR1 and CDR2 are KGHSH and LQKENI. The ends were cut back, 2 bases at V and 4 bases at J, with 17 bases in the middle. This chain's CDR3 is CASSPEAGTAITGELFF. The CDR3 DNA is TGTGCCAGCTCACCAGAGGCCGGGACGGCCATCACCGGGGAGCTGTTTTTT. Full variable domain (rest looked up from reference TRBV18 and TRBJ2-2): NAGVMQNPRHLVRRRGQEARLRCSPMKGHSHVYWYRQLPEEGLKFMVYLQKENIIDESGMPKERFSAEFPKEGPSILRIQQVVRGDSAAYFCASSPEAGTAITGELFFGEGSRLTVL.

The chain links TRBV19 to TRBJ2-7, with D perhaps matching TRBD2 (7 bases). The CDR3 has 19 residues. Germline V lookup: CDR1 LNHDA, CDR2 SQIVND (reference sequence). V was clipped by 0 bases and J by 1 base, with 22 bases between them. The CDR3 here is CASSIEGAGEGLKSYEQYF. The CDR3, as DNA: TGTGCCAGTAGTATAGAAGGGGCAGGGGAGGGTTTAAAATCCTACGAGCAGTACTTC.

V gene TRBV5-1 combines with J gene TRBJ2-1, with no clear D. This CDR3 contains 13 residues. Germline assignment: CDR1 SGHRS and CDR2 YFSETQ. Trimming left V 0 bases short and J 6 bases short, with 7 bases between. The chain's CDR3 is CASSLADANEQFF. The CDR3 DNA follows: TGCGCCAGCAGCTTGGCCGATGCCAATGAGCAGTTCTTC.

The V call is TRBV5-6, the J call TRBJ2-2, with D hard to call. The ends were cut back, 2 bases at V and 7 bases at J, with 9 bases in the middle. Germline CDR1 and CDR2: SGHDT and YYEEEE. This CDR3 is built from 13 residues. The CDR3 sequence: CASSFPYGGELFF. The CDR3 region has the DNA TGTGCCAGCAGCTTTCCCTACGGCGGGGAGCTGTTTTTT. Together with reference TRBV5-6 and TRBJ2-2, the CDR3 gives the full variable domain: DAGVTQSPTHLIKTRGQQVTLRCSPKSGHDTVSWYQQALGQGPQFIFQYYEEEERQRGNFPDRFSGHQFPNYSSELNVNALLLGDSALYLCASSFPYGGELFFGEGSRLTVL.

In its sample, this clonotype ranks as large (0.1 to 1%). The chain links TRBV28 to TRBJ1-2; D is unclear. The germline V gene encodes CDR1 MDHEN and CDR2 SYDVKM. The V end was cut by 10 bases, the J end by 0 bases, with 12 bases between. The CDR3 consists of 13 residues. CDR3: CATEEDANYGYTF. The CDR3 DNA follows: TGTGCCACCGAGGAAGACGCTAACTATGGCTACACCTTC.

Relative to its sample, this clonotype is medium-sized. The chain links TRBV20-1 to TRBJ1-3, with D hard to call. The CDR3 is made up of 12 amino acids. Germline CDR1 DFQATT, CDR2 SNEGSKA (reference sequence). The V and J ends lost 3 bases and 1 base respectively, with 4 bases between them. The CDR3 DNA follows: TGCAGTGCTAGGGGGTCTGGAAACACCATATATTTT. This codes for CSARGSGNTIYF.

The chain is built from TRBV19 and TRBJ1-1; D remains unclear. Trimming took 3 bases from V and 5 from J, leaving 13 bases between them. The CDR3 is 14 residues long. From germline, CDR1 is LNHDA and CDR2 SQIVND (reference sequence). CDR3 coding DNA: TGTGCCAGTAGTATGCGGTCGGGTTCAACTGAAGCTTTCTTT. It is translated as CASSMRSGSTEAFF.

This clonotype has more than one count but fewer than ten. This rearrangement joins TRBV30 to TRBJ1-4; possible D gene TRBD1, 6 bases. Germline V gene sequence: CDR1 GTSNPN, CDR2 SVGIG (reference sequence). CDR3 length: 16 residues. Deletions cut 2 bases from V and 7 bases from J, with 20 bases between. This CDR3 reads CAWSQGFGRGIEKLFF. The CDR3 bases are TGTGCCTGGAGTCAGGGTTTTGGCAGGGGAATTGAAAAACTGTTTTTT.

Within the sample, this clonotype is medium-sized. The rearrangement links TRBV6-1 to TRBJ1-5; no definite D call. CDR1 and CDR2 (germline): MNHNS, SASEGT. This CDR3 comprises 13 residues. Trimming pared 2 bases from V and 7 bases from J, leaving 9 bases between. CDR3 DNA: TGTGCCAGCAGTGAATCAGATAGGCAGCCCCAGCATTTT. It yields the protein CASSESDRQPQHF.

This clonotype is labeled medium-sized. V usage is TRBV29-1 and J usage is TRBJ2-2; D possibly corresponds to TRBD1 (5 bases). This CDR3 has 14 amino acids. Trimming shortened V by 6 bases and J by 1 base, and 12 bases separated the two germline ends. The germline V gene has CDR1 SQVTM and CDR2 ANQGSEA. CDR3 amino acids: CSVPPTGNTGELFF. CDR3 nucleotides: TGCAGCGTACCCCCAACAGGGAACACCGGGGAGCTGTTTTTT.

This clonotype ranks as large. This chain connects TRBV28 to TRBJ1-2; a weak D match, TRBD1 (6 bases). Germline V gives CDR1 MDHEN, CDR2 SYDVKM. V was cut by 10 bases and J by 3 bases, with 15 bases left in between. This CDR3 is built from 13 residues. Written as DNA, the CDR3 is TGTGCCACCTGGGACAACCGGGACTATGGCTACACCTTC. Translated, it gives CATWDNRDYGYTF.

This clonotype is categorized as large. The CDR3: CASSLTWTAGNTIYF. CDR3 bases: TGTGCCAGCAGCCTCACCTGGACAGCAGGAAACACCATATATTTT. The genes are TRBV6-5 and TRBJ1-3, with TRBD1 as a possible D gene (6 bases). CDR1 and CDR2 from the germline V gene are MNHEY and SVGAGI. V shed 6 bases and J shed 4 bases, with 16 bases lying between them. The CDR3 consists of 15 residues.

This clonotype is classed as large. V is TRBV28 and J is TRBJ1-3, with D possibly TRBD1 on 5 matching bases. CDR3 length: 14 residues. Trimming stripped 8 bases from V and 0 bases from J, with 11 bases between. Per germline, CDR1 MDHEN and CDR2 SYDVKM. CDR3 nucleotides: TGTGCCAGCCGACCCGACAGCTCTGGAAACACCATATATTTT. It codes for CASRPDSSGNTIYF.

V gene TRBV12-3 or TRBV12-4 combines with J gene TRBJ2-5, with 8 bases matching TRBD2. J was trimmed by 4 bases and V by 8 bases; bases with no gene match: 12. The CDR3 loop spans 15 amino acids. Here the CDR3 reads CASLMCGGRAETQYF. DNA of the CDR3: TGTGCCAGCTTAATGTGCGGGGGGCGGGCAGAGACCCAGTACTTC.

The chain couples TRBV10-1 to TRBJ2-5; 8 bases match TRBD2. The germline V gene has CDR1 WNHNN and CDR2 SYGVQD (reference sequence). J was trimmed by 4 bases and V by 4 bases; bases with no gene match: 11. The CDR3 consists of 16 residues. The CDR3 protein is CASSGAPSGRGETQYF. Here the CDR3 DNA reads TGCGCCAGCAGTGGGGCCCCCAGCGGGAGAGGAGAGACCCAGTACTTC.

This clonotype is medium-sized (0.01 to 0.1%) within its sample. CDR3 loop: CASSHKTPGQGYEQYF. In DNA, the CDR3 is TGTGCCAGCAGTCACAAAACTCCGGGACAGGGCTACGAGCAGTACTTC. V usage is TRBV6-5 and J usage is TRBJ2-7, with TRBD1 identical over 9 bases. V lost 5 bases, J lost 3 bases, and 11 bases stayed unmatched. Germline CDR1 is MNHEY and CDR2 is SVGAGI. The CDR3 is 16 amino acids.

Judged by abundance, this clonotype is medium-sized (0.01 to 0.1%). This chain uses TRBV6-6 with TRBJ2-1, with D unresolved. V was pared by 2 bases and J by 6 bases, with 8 bases between. CDR1 MNHNY and CDR2 SVGAGI come from the germline V gene (reference sequence). This CDR3 contains 13 residues. The CDR3 DNA reads TGTGCCAGCAGTTACCAAGGCTCCAATGAGCAGTTCTTC. Its protein product is CASSYQGSNEQFF.

The chain is built from TRBV10-2 and TRBJ2-5; a possible D gene is TRBD1 (5 bases). The CDR3 is 14 amino acids. Germline V gene sequence: CDR1 WSHSY, CDR2 SAAADI. Trimming removed 6 bases at V and 6 bases at J, with 17 bases between. The CDR3 DNA reads TGCGCCAGCAGCCCCGGGCAGGGTGGGAAGACCCAGTACTTC. This sequence encodes CASSPGQGGKTQYF.

J is TRBJ1-1 and V is TRBV5-4; D might be TRBD1 (5 bases). Trimming cost V 4 bases and J 5 bases, with 18 bases left between them. CDR3 length: 15 amino acids. The germline V gene has CDR1 SGHNT and CDR2 YYREEE (reference sequence). CDR3 protein: CASSPNQQAGTEAFF. In nucleotides, the CDR3 is TGTGCCAGCAGCCCAAACCAACAGGCGGGGACTGAAGCTTTCTTT. Looking up the rest from reference TRBV5-4 and TRBJ1-1 gives the full variable domain: ETGVTQSPTHLIKTRGQQVTLRCSSQSGHNTVSWYQQALGQGPQFIFQYYREEENGRGNFPPRFSGLQFPNYSSELNVNALELDDSALYLCASSPNQQAGTEAFFGQGTRLTVV.